The rows below give T cell receptor beta chains drawn from one sample of a study of shared clonotypes between healthy human individuals. TCRdb's table, derived via immunoSEQ multiplex PCR, lists solely in-frame clones and lacks some. The table records around 690,000 clones, roughly 91% of them present only once. Sequencing input: memory CD8+ T cells from PBMCs. The receptors shown here come from a man younger than 30 in good health. Some clones in this sample may be carry-over from other donors' samples. The CDR3 runs from the conserved cysteine through the conserved F or W. Fields, in order: clone size, V gene, D gene, J gene, CDR3 protein, CDR3 DNA. The D gene is left open where the match is weak. Not every row has a clone size; where given, it reads once, few, many or a size class.

>-|TRBV28|-|TRBJ1-5
CASNAVGARLPLNQPQHF
TGTGCCAGCAACGCTGTCGGGGCCCGTCTCCCTTTAAATCAGCCCCAGCATTTT
>-|TRBV7-6|-|TRBJ1-1
CASSPYRSAEAFF
TGTGCCAGCAGCCCATACAGGTCTGCTGAAGCTTTCTTT
>-|TRBV27|TRBD2|TRBJ2-7
CASRLGGGYEQYF
TGTGCCAGCAGGTTGGGGGGGGGTTACGAGCAGTACTTC
>-|TRBV27|-|TRBJ2-3
CASSLGRGGTDTQYF
TGTGCCAGCAGTCTCGGCAGGGGAGGAACAGATACGCAGTATTTT
>-|TRBV27|-|TRBJ2-5
CASSPFAGTGAKETQYF
TGTGCCAGCAGCCCTTTTGCTGGTACCGGGGCCAAAGAGACCCAGTACTTC
>-|TRBV7-9|-|TRBJ1-1
CASSPSAGNTEAFF
TGTGCCAGCAGCCCTAGCGCAGGGAACACTGAAGCTTTCTTT
>-|TRBV28|TRBD1|TRBJ1-2
CASSLRDRGWLGDYGYTF
TGTGCCAGCAGTTTACGGGACAGGGGGTGGTTGGGAGACTATGGCTACACCTTC
>-|TRBV15|-|TRBJ1-1
CATSRGGGTEAFF
TGTGCCACCAGCAGAGGGGGGGGGACTGAAGCTTTCTTT
>few|TRBV19|-|TRBJ2-1
CASKGPYYNEQFF
TGTGCCAGTAAGGGACCCTATTACAATGAGCAGTTCTTC
>-|TRBV6-1|TRBD2|TRBJ2-3
CASQSSGFLTDTQYF
TGTGCCAGCCAATCTAGCGGGTTCTTAACAGATACGCAGTATTTT
>-|TRBV10-3|-|TRBJ1-3
CAIWTHSGNTIYF
TGTGCCATCTGGACACACTCTGGAAACACCATATATTTT
>once|TRBV5-4|-|TRBJ1-2
CASRHIDNTFYGYTF
TGTGCCAGCAGACACATCGACAATACCTTCTATGGCTACACCTTC
>-|TRBV28|-|TRBJ2-1
CASSLMGRSSYNEQFF
TGTGCCAGCAGTTTAATGGGCCGAAGCTCCTACAATGAGCAGTTCTTC
>-|TRBV29-1|TRBD2|TRBJ2-7
CSVENRTSGRYEQYF
TGCAGCGTTGAAAACCGGACTAGCGGGAGATACGAGCAGTACTTC
>-|TRBV9|TRBD2|TRBJ2-2
CASSATSGRDTGELFF
TGTGCCAGCAGCGCGACTAGCGGGAGAGACACCGGGGAGCTGTTTTTT
>-|TRBV5-1|-|TRBJ2-7
CASSLGVGTYEQYF
TGCGCCAGCAGCTTGGGCGTAGGAACCTACGAGCAGTACTTC
>-|TRBV27|TRBD2|TRBJ2-7
CASSPGLGQNEQYF
TGTGCCAGCAGTCCGGGACTAGGGCAGAACGAGCAGTACTTC
>-|TRBV18|-|TRBJ2-7
CASSNRDITYEQYF
TGTGCCAGCTCAAACCGGGACATCACCTACGAGCAGTACTTC
>many|TRBV9|-|TRBJ2-5
CASSVFGEETQYF
TGTGCCAGCAGCGTCTTCGGCGAGGAGACCCAGTACTTC
>once|TRBV5-1|TRBD2|TRBJ2-1
CASSPTASGVYNEQFF
TGCGCCAGCAGCCCCACCGCTAGCGGGGTGTACAATGAGCAGTTCTTC
>-|TRBV7-2|-|TRBJ2-7
CASSLGVGGREQYF
TGTGCCAGCAGCTTAGGGGTAGGGGGAAGGGAGCAGTACTTC
>-|TRBV5-1|TRBD2|TRBJ2-1
CASSFMSSGRGEQFF
TGCGCCAGCAGCTTCATGTCTAGCGGGAGGGGTGAGCAGTTCTTC
>-|TRBV9|-|TRBJ2-7
CASSVTVDPHEQYF
TGTGCCAGCAGCGTAACCGTTGACCCTCACGAGCAGTACTTC
>-|TRBV7-9|-|TRBJ1-5
CASSFQNQPQHF
TGTGCCAGCAGCTTCCAAAATCAGCCCCAGCATTTT
>-|TRBV5-1|TRBD2|TRBJ2-5
CASRWGLAGTGETQYF
TGCGCCAGCAGATGGGGACTAGCGGGAACCGGTGAGACCCAGTACTTC
>-|TRBV4-1|-|TRBJ2-7
CASSQGLAVRGYEQYF
TGCGCCAGCAGCCAAGGTTTAGCGGTGAGGGGATACGAGCAGTACTTC
>-|TRBV14|-|TRBJ2-7
CASSQETGTSYEQYF
TGTGCCAGCAGCCAAGAAACGGGAACCTCCTACGAGCAGTACTTC
>-|TRBV11-2|-|TRBJ1-2
CASSTGTGNYGYTF
TGTGCCAGCAGCACCGGGACGGGAAACTATGGCTACACCTTC
>-|TRBV11-2|-|TRBJ2-5
CASSLEFGVETQYF
TGTGCCAGCAGCTTAGAATTTGGGGTAGAGACCCAGTACTTC
>-|TRBV27|-|TRBJ2-2
CASSLGGSAGELFF
TGTGCCAGCAGTTTAGGGGGAAGCGCCGGGGAGCTGTTTTTT
>-|TRBV4-3|TRBD1|TRBJ2-5
CASSQGSSGGQTQYF
TGCGCCAGCAGCCAAGGGTCTTCAGGGGGTCAGACCCAGTACTTC
>-|TRBV5-4|-|TRBJ2-7
CASSQYGATYEQYF
TGTGCCAGCAGCCAATACGGGGCCACCTACGAGCAGTACTTC
>-|TRBV14|-|TRBJ2-1
CASSQGYLAAKNNEQFF
TGTGCCAGCAGCCAAGGTTATTTAGCCGCGAAAAACAATGAGCAGTTCTTC
>-|TRBV27|-|TRBJ2-7
CASSHRGSYEQYF
TGTGCCAGCAGTCACCGGGGCTCCTACGAGCAGTACTTC
>-|TRBV7-2|-|TRBJ2-7
CASSLGATGPLYEQYF
TGTGCCAGCAGCTTAGGGGCCACAGGGCCTTTATACGAGCAGTACTTC
>once|TRBV9|-|TRBJ1-4
CASSVGLTNEKLFF
TGTGCCAGCAGCGTCGGCCTTACTAATGAAAAACTGTTTTTT
>many|TRBV7-9|-|TRBJ2-1
CASSLGSNEQFF
TGTGCCAGCAGCTTAGGCAGTAATGAGCAGTTCTTC
>-|TRBV29-1|-|TRBJ2-7
CSVGRGPSSYEQYF
TGCAGCGTTGGTCGCGGGCCGAGCTCCTACGAGCAGTACTTC
>many|TRBV6-6|TRBD2|TRBJ2-7
CATTSGRTYEQYF
TGTGCCACGACTAGCGGGAGGACCTACGAGCAGTACTTC
>-|TRBV27|-|TRBJ1-5
CATGLTGSNQPQHF
TGTGCCACCGGTTTGACAGGTAGCAATCAGCCCCAGCATTTT
>-|TRBV7-3|TRBD1|TRBJ1-2
CASSLGPGQGYGYTF
TGTGCCAGCAGCTTAGGTCCAGGACAGGGCTATGGCTACACCTTC
>once|TRBV6-5|-|TRBJ1-4
CASSYRGRSNEKLFF
TGTGCCAGCAGTTACCGGGGACGATCGAATGAAAAACTGTTTTTT